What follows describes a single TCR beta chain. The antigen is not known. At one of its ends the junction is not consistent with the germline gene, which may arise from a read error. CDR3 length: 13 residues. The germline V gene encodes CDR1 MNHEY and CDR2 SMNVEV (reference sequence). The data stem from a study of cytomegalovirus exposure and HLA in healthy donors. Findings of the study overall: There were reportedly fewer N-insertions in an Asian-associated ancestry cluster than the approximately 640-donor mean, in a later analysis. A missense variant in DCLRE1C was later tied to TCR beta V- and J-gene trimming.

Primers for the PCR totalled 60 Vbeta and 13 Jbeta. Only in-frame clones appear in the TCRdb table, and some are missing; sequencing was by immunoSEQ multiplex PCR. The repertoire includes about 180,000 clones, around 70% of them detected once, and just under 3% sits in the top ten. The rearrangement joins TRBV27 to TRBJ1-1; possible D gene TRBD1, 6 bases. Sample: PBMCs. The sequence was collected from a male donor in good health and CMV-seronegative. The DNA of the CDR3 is TGTGCCAGCGGCTGGACAGTGAATACTGAAGCTTTCTTT. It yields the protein CASGWTVNTEAFF.